This TCR beta chain was sequenced during a study of T cells in localized non-small cell lung cancer. Worth noting for this clone: Its antigen is still unknown.

Measured with immunoSEQ multiplex PCR; TCRdb has only the in-frame clones, and not every one. The top ten hold around 5.3% of the sample, which has 25,000 to 35,000 clones, approximately 83% seen once. The CDR3 loop spans 14 amino acids. Unmatched junction bases numbered 11, after V lost 9 bases and J lost 5 bases. Germline CDR1 is SNHLY and CDR2 is FYNNEI. General study points: Because researchers sequenced only one region of the tumor, heterogeneity is still possible. Paired adjacent lung recovered a median about 60 of the top 100 tumor clones.

Here the sequenced sample was peripheral blood mononuclear cells, taken before any cancer treatment. The V call is TRBV2, the J call TRBJ2-3, with 7 bases fitting TRBD2. This TCR came from a man aged 40 to 69 with stage III lung adenocarcinoma. This CDR3 reads CASATSRLGDTQYF. The CDR3 DNA follows: TGTGCCAGTGCGACTAGCCGACTTGGAGATACGCAGTATTTT. The full variable domain, rest sourced from reference TRBV2 and TRBJ2-3, is EPEVTQTPSHQVTQMGQEVILRCVPISNHLYFYWYRQILGQKVEFLVSFYNNEISEKSEIFDDQFSVERPDGSNFTLKIRSTKLEDSAMYFCASATSRLGDTQYFGPGTRLTVL.